A single sample is the source of the 3 T cell receptor beta chains below, sequenced in a study of T cells after yellow fever vaccination. Each CDR3 protein is one row after TCRdb ran MiXCR on the 5' RACE reads. This sample has 100,000 to 150,000 distinct CDR3 sequences, with roughly 6.7% found just once. Material: CD4+ T cells sorted from PBMCs, obtained 10 to 11 days after the first yellow fever vaccination. Receptor source: a man aged 18 to 29 who received the YFV17D yellow fever vaccine.

This clonotype was counted at least ten times. This sequence joins TRBV5-1 and TRBJ2-1, with 8 nucleotides matching TRBD2. This CDR3 is built from 14 residues. Losses at the gene ends were 10 bases for V and 0 bases for J; bases not matched to a gene: 6. CDR1 and CDR2 (germline): SGHRS, YFSETQ. The CDR3 sequence is CASRGGSSYNEQFF. CDR3 DNA sequence: TGCGCCTCCCGGGGGGGAAGCTCCTACAATGAGCAGTTCTTC.

As concerns this clonotype: This may arise from a read error, as a much more abundant clone is one base away. Here the CDR3 reads CASSYWGKGDYRYTF. The CDR3 region has the DNA TGTGCCAGCAGTTACTGGGGGAAAGGGGACTATCGCTACACCTTC. The chain couples TRBV6-5 to TRBJ1-2; perhaps TRBD1 as D (5 bases). CDR3 size: 15 residues. Germline V gives CDR1 MNHEY, CDR2 SVGAGI.

At least ten counts were recorded for this clonotype. This chain connects TRBV6-5 to TRBJ2-2, with 8 bases fitting TRBD2. Germline V gene lookup returns CDR1 MNHEY and CDR2 SVGAGI. CDR3 length equals 16 residues. Germline trimming cut 3 bases from V and 6 bases from J; bases unmatched to any gene: 9. CDR3 region: CASSYTGLAIPGELFF. DNA of the CDR3: TGTGCCAGCAGTTATACTGGACTAGCTATTCCCGGGGAGCTGTTTTTT.